These 26 T cell receptor beta chains originate from one sample sequenced in a study of cytomegalovirus exposure and HLA in healthy donors. The PCR ran on 60 Vbeta and 13 Jbeta primers. The table came from immunoSEQ multiplex PCR; TCRdb's copy has only in-frame clones and leaves some out. This repertoire comprises roughly 120,000 clones; its ten largest clones make up roughly 2.5%. What was sequenced was PBMCs. Receptors were obtained from a man aged 25-40 years in good health and CMV-seronegative.

This chain links TRBV29-1 with TRBJ2-6; perhaps TRBD2 as D (5 bases). Germline V gene data show CDR1 as SQVTM and CDR2 as ANQGSEA. Between the trimmed V and J ends, which lost 0 bases and 1 base, there was a span of 7 bases. The CDR3 consists of 15 residues. CDR3 coding DNA: TGCAGCGTTGAAGAGGGGAGATCTGGGGCCAACGTCCTGACTTTC. Protein: CSVEEGRSGANVLTF.

The CDR3 region is CASSLRGDGELFF. The CDR3 DNA reads as TGTGCCAGCAGCTTACGGGGGGACGGGGAGCTGTTTTTT. V usage is TRBV7-9 and J usage is TRBJ2-2, with 7 bases fitting TRBD2. The CDR3 extends over 13 amino acids. Germline V lookup: CDR1 SEHNR, CDR2 FQNEAQ (reference sequence). Trimming cost V 2 bases and J 7 bases; bases outside gene matches: 1.

Concerning this clone: Other DNA variants within this sample encode the same CDR3. The chain uses TRBV5-6 and TRBJ1-5; D possibly corresponds to TRBD1 (5 bases). In germline, CDR1 is SGHDT, CDR2 YYEEEE. The CDR3 sequence is 15 residues long. V gave up 5 bases and J gave up 0 bases, with 12 bases separating them. The CDR3 sequence: CASSWGGYSNQPQHF. CDR3 nucleotide sequence: TGTGCCAGCAGTTGGGGGGGTTATAGCAATCAGCCCCAGCATTTT.

The rearrangement uses TRBV5-1 and TRBJ2-3, with 8 bases aligning to TRBD2. Looked up from germline, CDR1 is SGHRS and CDR2 is YFSETQ. The CDR3 sequence is 18 residues long. V lost 1 base and J lost 1; bases outside the gene matches: 11. The CDR3 nucleotides are TGCGCCAGCAGCTTGACTCCGGGGACTAGATCGGGCACAGATACGCAGTATTTT. Encoded protein: CASSLTPGTRSGTDTQYF.

The V call is TRBV7-2, the J call TRBJ2-2; TRBD1 agrees at 8 bases. CDR1 and CDR2 from the germline V gene are SGHTA and FQGNSA. Trimming removed 2 bases from V and 4 bases from J; junction bases left unmatched: 3. The CDR3 is 15 amino acids. The CDR3 protein is CASSLQGAGTGELFF. The DNA for the CDR3 is TGTGCCAGCAGCTTACAGGGGGCGGGCACCGGGGAGCTGTTTTTT. Filled out from reference TRBV7-2 and TRBJ2-2, the complete variable domain reads GAGVSQSPSNKVTEKGKDVELRCDPISGHTALYWYRQSLGQGLEFLIYFQGNSAPDKSGLPSDRFSAERTGGSVSTLTIQRTQQEDSAVYLCASSLQGAGTGELFFGEGSRLTVL.

V gene TRBV18 combines with J gene TRBJ1-6; a weak D match, TRBD1 (5 bases). Germline-derived CDR1 and CDR2 are KGHSH and LQKENI. This CDR3 comprises 19 residues. Trimming pared 5 bases from V and 0 bases from J, leaving 20 bases between. The DNA of the CDR3 is TGTGCCAGCTCAGCACGAAACTTCAGGGCGAGCTCCTATAATTCACCCCTCCACTTT. It translates to CASSARNFRASSYNSPLHF.

V and J are TRBV5-1 and TRBJ2-5, with a possible D match to TRBD2 (6 bases). V lost 0 bases and J lost 4, with 10 bases in between. The CDR3 is 14 amino acids. Germline lookup yields CDR1 SGHRS and CDR2 YFSETQ. CDR3 residues: CASSLGGDPETQYF. The CDR3 region has the DNA TGCGCCAGCAGCTTGGGGGGGGACCCAGAGACCCAGTACTTC.

The chain links TRBV6-5 to TRBJ2-1; TRBD1 might be the D (6 bases). V lost 6 bases and J lost 5, with 11 bases in between. Germline CDR1 reads MNHEY; CDR2 reads SVGAGI. This CDR3 has 13 residues. The chain's CDR3 is CASSLHRDNEQFF. The CDR3 region has the DNA TGTGCCAGCAGCCTTCACAGGGACAATGAGCAGTTCTTC.

This chain joins TRBV15 and TRBJ2-7; 7 bases line up with TRBD1. The CDR3 has 15 amino acids. The germline gives CDR1 LNHNV, CDR2 YYDKDF (reference sequence). Trimming at V came to 0 bases and at J to 6 bases, leaving 8 bases not matched to a gene. CDR3 sequence (DNA): TGTGCCACCAGCAGAGAAAATAGGGGGCAAGGCGAGCAGTACTTC. Protein product: CATSRENRGQGEQYF.

The chain links TRBV6-4 to TRBJ1-5; 7 bases fit TRBD1. Germline trimming cut 5 bases from V and 6 bases from J; bases unmatched to any gene: 13. The CDR3 sequence is 16 residues long. Germline V CDR1 and CDR2: MRHNA, SNTAGT. The CDR3 sequence is CASSIHRGRNSQPQHF. The DNA of the CDR3 is TGTGCCAGCAGTATCCACAGGGGAAGGAACAGTCAGCCCCAGCATTTT.

The genes are TRBV30 and TRBJ2-1; 8 bases are a match to TRBD2. Looked up from germline, CDR1 is GTSNPN and CDR2 is SVGIG (reference sequence). V was clipped by 4 bases and J by 7 bases; unmatched bases: 6. This CDR3 spans 13 amino acids. The CDR3 bases are TGTGCCTGGACGGGACTAGGGATAAATGAGCAGTTCTTC. This sequence encodes CAWTGLGINEQFF. Based on the CDR3 plus reference TRBV30 and TRBJ2-1, the full variable domain is SQTIHQWPATLVQPVGSPLSLECTVEGTSNPNLYWYRQAAGRGLQLLFYSVGIGQISSEVPQNLSASRPQDRQFILSSKKLLLSDSGFYLCAWTGLGINEQFFGPGTRLTVL.

The gene calls are TRBV29-1 and TRBJ2-3, with a possible D match to TRBD2 (5 bases). CDR3 length: 12 amino acids. Germline CDR1 SQVTM, CDR2 ANQGSEA. V was clipped by 6 bases and J by 2 bases, with 9 bases between them. The CDR3 here is CSVTGFTDTQYF. CDR3 bases: TGCAGCGTAACGGGGTTCACAGATACGCAGTATTTT.

The chain is built from TRBV2 and TRBJ1-1, with a tentative D call TRBD1 (6 bases). Germline loops: CDR1 SNHLY, CDR2 FYNNEI. V lost 2 bases and J lost 5, with 15 bases in between. This CDR3 has 15 residues. The CDR3 nucleotides are TGTGCCAGCAGTGAACGGGGGGCCGGCGGGACTGAAGCTTTCTTT. Protein product: CASSERGAGGTEAFF.

The CDR3 DNA follows: TGCGCCAGCAGTGAGTCGGTAGAAACTCTAATTGAAAAACTGTTTTTT. Translating gives CASSESVETLIEKLFF. The V gene is TRBV10-2, the J gene TRBJ1-4; D is ambiguous. Trimming pared 0 bases from V and 7 bases from J, leaving 15 bases between. CDR1 is WSHSY and CDR2 is SAAADI in the germline V gene. The CDR3 sequence is 16 residues long.

The J gene is TRBJ2-1, the V gene TRBV6-4; D uncertain. Germline values: CDR1 MRHNA, CDR2 SNTAGT. This CDR3 spans 12 amino acids. The V gene lost 2 bases and the J gene lost 6 bases, with 5 bases spanning the gap. In nucleotides, the CDR3 is TGTGCCAGCAGTGACCCCATCAATGAGCAGTTCTTC. Translated, it gives CASSDPINEQFF.

CDR3 protein: CASSASGGKNYGYTF. CDR3 bases: TGTGCCAGCAGTGCGTCTGGGGGCAAGAACTATGGCTACACCTTC. The chain carries TRBV6-1 and TRBJ1-2; the D gene is possibly TRBD1 (6 bases). V was cut by 4 bases and J by 2 bases, with 14 bases left in between. This CDR3 contains 15 residues. In germline, CDR1 is MNHNS, CDR2 SASEGT.

This chain uses TRBV5-1 with TRBJ1-4; a possible D gene is TRBD1 (6 bases). The V end was cut by 0 bases, the J end by 7 bases, with 10 bases between. The CDR3 spans 14 residues. CDR1 and CDR2 (germline): SGHRS, YFSETQ. The CDR3 coding sequence is TGCGCCAGCAGCTTGGGGACAGTTCCTGAAAAACTGTTTTTT. Its protein is CASSLGTVPEKLFF. Variable domain in full (rest from reference TRBV5-1 and TRBJ1-4): KAGVTQTPRYLIKTRGQQVTLSCSPISGHRSVSWYQQTPGQGLQFLFEYFSETQRNKGNFPGRFSGRQFSNSRSEMNVSTLELGDSALYLCASSLGTVPEKLFFGSGTQLSVL.

The V and J genes are TRBV5-1 and TRBJ2-3; tentatively, D is TRBD1 (6 bases). V was shortened by 2 bases and J by 1 base, with 11 bases between the two germline ends. This CDR3 region has 15 residues. CDR1 is SGHRS, CDR2 YFSETQ, per germline. The CDR3 sequence is CASSLQGGGTDTQYF. CDR3 nucleotide sequence: TGCGCCAGCAGCTTACAGGGTGGTGGCACAGATACGCAGTATTTT.

In nucleotides, the CDR3 is TGCGCCAGCAGCTTGGTAGCGGGAGAGGGCAATGAGCAGTTCTTC. Translation: CASSLVAGEGNEQFF. The chain is built from TRBV5-1 and TRBJ2-1, with TRBD2 matching over 9 bases. The V and J ends lost 0 bases and 6 bases, in that order; junction bases with no gene match: 4. Looked up from germline, CDR1 is SGHRS and CDR2 is YFSETQ. The CDR3 totals 15 residues.

The V and J genes are TRBV5-1 and TRBJ1-4, with 9 bases matching TRBD1. The CDR3 has 15 amino acids. With V trimmed by 0 bases and J by 5 bases, 2 bases remained unmatched. The V gene's germline CDR1 is SGHRS and CDR2 YFSETQ. The CDR3 DNA follows: TGCGCCAGCAGCTTGGCTGGACAGGGGAATGAAAAACTGTTTTTT. Its translation: CASSLAGQGNEKLFF.

V gene TRBV7-3 combines with J gene TRBJ2-1; D remains ambiguous. The CDR3 runs to 15 residues. CDR1 and CDR2 (germline): SGHTA, FQGTGA. Trimming left V 0 bases short and J 0 bases short, with 6 bases between. CDR3 amino acids: CASSLTYSSYNEQFF. The CDR3 region has the DNA TGTGCCAGCAGCTTAACCTACAGCTCCTACAATGAGCAGTTCTTC. The full variable domain, with the rest looked up from reference TRBV7-3 and TRBJ2-1, is GAGVSQTPSNKVTEKGKYVELRCDPISGHTALYWYRQSLGQGPEFLIYFQGTGAADDSGLPNDRFFAVRPEGSVSTLKIQRTERGDSAVYLCASSLTYSSYNEQFFGPGTRLTVL.

The CDR3 sequence: CAIRQGNQPQHF. DNA for the CDR3: TGTGCCATTCGACAGGGGAATCAGCCCCAGCATTTT. J is TRBJ1-5 and V is TRBV6-6; 8 bases match TRBD1. Trimming took 10 bases from V and 4 from J; bases not matched to a gene: 3. The CDR3 extends over 12 amino acids. CDR1 and CDR2 (germline): MNHNY, SVGAGI (reference sequence).

V and J are TRBV6-5 and TRBJ1-4; no reliable D call. V dropped 9 bases and J dropped 4 bases, with 12 bases sitting between them. In germline, CDR1 is MNHEY, CDR2 SVGAGI. The CDR3 length is 13 residues. CDR3 DNA: TGTGCCAGATGGAGGTTTTTTAATGAAAAACTGTTTTTT. It translates to CARWRFFNEKLFF.

The CDR3 reads CASSRQDRAEAFF. The CDR3 nucleotides are TGTGCCAGCAGTCGACAGGACCGCGCTGAAGCTTTCTTT. The chain joins TRBV28 to TRBJ1-1, with D tentatively TRBD1 (6 bases). This CDR3 spans 13 amino acids. V was clipped by 5 bases and J by 6 bases, with 13 bases between them. The germline V gene has CDR1 MDHEN and CDR2 SYDVKM.

The CDR3 protein is CASSDRGLAGVNEQFF. The DNA of the CDR3 is TGTGCCAGCAGTGACAGGGGACTAGCGGGAGTCAATGAGCAGTTCTTC. The chain uses TRBV6-1 and TRBJ2-1, with TRBD2 matching over 14 bases. The CDR3 sequence is 16 residues long. The V gene end was trimmed by 3 bases and the J gene end by 6 bases; junction bases not matched to a gene: 4. Germline CDR1 MNHNS, CDR2 SASEGT.

The chain uses TRBV18 and TRBJ2-1, with TRBD2 matching over 10 bases. Germline V CDR1 and CDR2: KGHSH, LQKENI. The V segment lost 2 bases and the J segment 5 bases; nucleotides outside the gene matches: 3. The CDR3 runs to 15 residues. DNA of the CDR3: TGTGCCAGCTCACCAGGACTAGCGGCAAACAATGAGCAGTTCTTC. It specifies CASSPGLAANNEQFF.